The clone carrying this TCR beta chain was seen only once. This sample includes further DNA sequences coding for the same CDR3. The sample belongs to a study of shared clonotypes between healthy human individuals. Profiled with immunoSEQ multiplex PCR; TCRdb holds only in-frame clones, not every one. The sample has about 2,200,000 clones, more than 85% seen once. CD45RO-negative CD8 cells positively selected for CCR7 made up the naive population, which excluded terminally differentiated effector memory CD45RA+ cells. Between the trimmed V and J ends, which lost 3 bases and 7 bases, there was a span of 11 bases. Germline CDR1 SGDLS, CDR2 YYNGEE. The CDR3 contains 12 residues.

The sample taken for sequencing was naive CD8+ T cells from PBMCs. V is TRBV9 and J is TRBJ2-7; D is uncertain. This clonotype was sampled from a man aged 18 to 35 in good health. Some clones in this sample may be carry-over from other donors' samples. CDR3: CASSAGVGEQYF. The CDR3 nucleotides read TGTGCCAGCAGCGCCGGAGTGGGAGAGCAGTACTTC.